This T cell receptor beta chain came from a study of blood T cell repertoires in COVID-19. Clones were sequenced by immunoSEQ multiplex PCR, and TCRdb holds only the in-frame ones, with some missing. The sample consists of fewer than 300,000 clones, about 89% of them appearing once. CDR3 length: 16 amino acids. The germline V gene has CDR1 SGHTA and CDR2 FQGNSA. With 5 bases clipped from V and 7 bases from J, the junction kept 13 bases outside the gene matches. This TCR derives from a woman aged 45-59 years with acute or convalescent COVID-19. This chain connects TRBV7-2 to TRBJ1-4, with 7 bases that match TRBD1. The sample consisted of peripheral blood. The DNA of the CDR3 is TGTGCCAGCAGCCCCAGCCGGGGACAGAACAGTGAAAAACTGTTTTTT. Translated, it gives CASSPSRGQNSEKLFF.